One sample yielded the 30 T cell receptor beta chains listed below, sequenced in a study of cytotoxic CD8 clonotypes in ibrutinib-treated CLL. TCRdb's table, derived via immunoSEQ multiplex PCR, lists solely in-frame clones and lacks some. The data hold 150,000 to 200,000 clones, with 88% observed a single time. The source material was PBMCs, sampled at disease progression, from a patient treated with ibrutinib. The receptor source for this set is a human donor with chronic lymphocytic leukemia.

This clone was observed a single time. V is TRBV19 and J is TRBJ1-1; D unresolved. CDR1 and CDR2 (germline): LNHDA, SQIVND (reference sequence). V was cut by 6 bases and J by 0 bases, with 11 bases left in between. The CDR3 runs 14 residues. The CDR3 nucleotides are TGTGCCAGTAGCCCTGGGAGAATGAACACTGAAGCTTTCTTT. Residues: CASSPGRMNTEAFF. Supplemented by reference TRBV19 and TRBJ1-1, the full variable domain reads DGGITQSPKYLFRKEGQNVTLSCEQNLNHDAMYWYRQDPGQGLRLIYYSQIVNDFQKGDIAEGYSVSREKKESFPLTVTSAQKNPTAFYLCASSPGRMNTEAFFGQGTRLTVV.

The CDR3 sequence is CASSIPPDEQYF. CDR3 coding DNA: TGTGCCAGCAGTATTCCCCCGGACGAGCAGTACTTC. The rearrangement uses TRBV6-6 and TRBJ2-7; D remains ambiguous. Germline V gene lookup returns CDR1 MNHNY and CDR2 SVGAGI (reference sequence). Trimming stripped 5 bases from V and 5 bases from J, with 10 bases between. The CDR3 sequence is 12 residues long.

The chain links TRBV5-1 to TRBJ2-1; 14 nucleotides align to TRBD2. In germline, CDR1 is SGHRS, CDR2 YFSETQ. The V and J ends lost 3 bases and 8 bases, in that order; junction bases with no gene match: 4. This CDR3 region has 15 residues. CDR3 DNA: TGCGCCAGCAGCTACGGGACTAGCGGGAGTTATGAGCAGTTCTTC. This sequence encodes CASSYGTSGSYEQFF. Supplemented by reference TRBV5-1 and TRBJ2-1, the full variable domain reads KAGVTQTPRYLIKTRGQQVTLSCSPISGHRSVSWYQQTPGQGLQFLFEYFSETQRNKGNFPGRFSGRQFSNSRSEMNVSTLELGDSALYLCASSYGTSGSYEQFFGPGTRLTVL.

V and J are TRBV5-6 and TRBJ2-2, with 7 bases fitting TRBD1. This CDR3 is built from 15 residues. CDR1 SGHDT and CDR2 YYEEEE come from the germline V gene. V was clipped by 7 bases and J by 5 bases; unmatched bases: 11. As DNA, the CDR3 is TGTGCCAGCGTGCGCATGACAGGGCCTACCGGGGAGCTGTTTTTT. Translation: CASVRMTGPTGELFF.

This chain joins TRBV6-1 and TRBJ1-5, with a tentative D call TRBD1 (6 bases). V was cut by 0 bases and J by 4 bases, with 16 bases left in between. This CDR3 contains 17 residues. CDR1 is MNHNS, CDR2 SASEGT, per germline. The CDR3 DNA is TGTGCCAGCAGTGAAGCCCTCCTTAGGGGGGGGAATCAGCCCCAGCATTTT. Its translation: CASSEALLRGGNQPQHF.

This rearrangement joins TRBV7-6 to TRBJ1-1; D not certain. Germline V CDR1 and CDR2: SGHVS, FNYEAQ. CDR3 size: 14 residues. V was cut by 3 bases and J by 0 bases, with 8 bases left in between. The CDR3 reads CASSFPQVNTEAFF. DNA of the CDR3: TGTGCCAGCAGCTTCCCCCAGGTGAACACTGAAGCTTTCTTT.

The chain recombines TRBV6-5 with TRBJ2-1, with D perhaps given as TRBD1 or TRBD2 (5 bases each). The germline V gene has CDR1 MNHEY and CDR2 SVGAGI. Trimming cost V 6 bases and J 10 bases, with 22 bases left between them. The CDR3 loop spans 15 amino acids. The CDR3 loop reads CASSRSMPGHGEQFF. CDR3 bases: TGTGCCAGCAGCCGATCCATGCCGGGGCACGGGGAGCAGTTCTTC.

This clone has just one count. This chain links TRBV14 with TRBJ2-7; 7 nucleotides line up with TRBD2. Looked up from germline, CDR1 is SGHDN and CDR2 is FVKESK. This CDR3 has 24 amino acids. After removal of 0 bases from V and 3 bases from J, the junction contained 32 bases not matched to a gene. CDR3 protein: CASSQEFLGGIKSGTSIIIYEQYF. CDR3 nucleotides: TGTGCCAGCAGCCAAGAATTTTTGGGAGGGATCAAATCCGGGACTTCTATAATAATCTACGAGCAGTACTTC. The complete variable domain, with remaining parts taken from reference TRBV14 and TRBJ2-7, reads EAGVTQFPSHSVIEKGQTVTLRCDPISGHDNLYWYRRVMGKEIKFLLHFVKESKQDESGMPNNRFLAERTGGTYSTLKVQPAELEDSGVYFCASSQEFLGGIKSGTSIIIYEQYFGPGTRLTVT.

The table lists this clone with a count of one. The chain recombines TRBV5-1 with TRBJ1-1; D is possibly TRBD1 (5 bases). CDR1 is SGHRS and CDR2 is YFSETQ in the germline V gene. Trimming took off 4 bases at V and 6 bases at J, with 19 bases between the two ends. The CDR3 is made up of 15 amino acids. CDR3 loop: CASSPGEEGRAEAFF. For the CDR3, the DNA is TGCGCCAGCAGCCCGGGGGAGGAGGGGAGGGCTGAAGCTTTCTTT. Full variable domain (remainder filled in from reference TRBV5-1 and TRBJ1-1): KAGVTQTPRYLIKTRGQQVTLSCSPISGHRSVSWYQQTPGQGLQFLFEYFSETQRNKGNFPGRFSGRQFSNSRSEMNVSTLELGDSALYLCASSPGEEGRAEAFFGQGTRLTVV.

This sequence joins TRBV6-6 and TRBJ2-3; 9 nucleotides line up with TRBD2. Germline lookup yields CDR1 MNHNY and CDR2 SVGAGI (reference sequence). There are 15 residues in the CDR3. V lost 5 bases, J lost 2 bases, and 5 bases stayed unmatched. The CDR3 coding sequence is TGTGCCAGCAGTCCCGGGACTAGCTCCACAGATACGCAGTATTTT. Its protein product is CASSPGTSSTDTQYF.

The chain carries TRBV25-1 and TRBJ2-7; 9 bases match TRBD2. V lost 5 bases, J lost 2 bases, and 13 bases stayed unmatched. The CDR3 runs 17 residues. Germline V lookup: CDR1 MGHDK, CDR2 SYGVNS. CDR3 residues: CASSRMGTSGLTYEQYF. As DNA, the CDR3 is TGTGCCAGCAGTCGAATGGGCACTAGCGGGCTTACCTACGAGCAGTACTTC.

The chain is built from TRBV10-3 and TRBJ2-7, with no clear D. V lost 2 bases to trimming and J lost 3 bases, with 5 bases between them. This CDR3 spans 12 amino acids. The germline CDR1 and CDR2 sequences are ENHRY and SYGVKD. CDR3 protein: CAISENLYEQYF. CDR3 sequence (DNA): TGTGCCATCAGTGAGAACCTCTACGAGCAGTACTTC.

This chain joins TRBV7-9 and TRBJ2-7; D perhaps matches TRBD2 (6 bases). From germline, CDR1 is SEHNR and CDR2 FQNEAQ (reference sequence). The CDR3 consists of 12 residues. Deletions cut 5 bases from V and 6 bases from J, with 11 bases between. CDR3 coding DNA: TGTGCCAGCAGCAAGACTAGTTCCGAGCAGTACTTC. Translation: CASSKTSSEQYF.

V and J are TRBV10-3 and TRBJ2-5; D not resolved. The CDR3 runs to 10 residues. V lost 6 bases to trimming and J lost 6 bases, with 5 bases between them. Per germline, CDR1 ENHRY and CDR2 SYGVKD. The CDR3 DNA follows: TGTGCCATCAGCCGACAGACCCAGTACTTC. Its translation is CAISRQTQYF.

The J gene is TRBJ1-2, the V gene TRBV19, with D possibly being TRBD1 (6 bases). CDR1 is LNHDA, CDR2 SQIVND, per germline (reference sequence). Between the trimmed V and J ends, which lost 5 bases and 8 bases, there was a span of 21 bases. CDR3 length equals 15 residues. In nucleotides, the CDR3 is TGTGCCAGTAGTGGGTACAGGGATTCCCCTATCGGCTACACCTTC. Translating gives CASSGYRDSPIGYTF.

This chain connects TRBV7-2 to TRBJ1-1; a weak D match, TRBD1 (5 bases). CDR1 and CDR2 from the germline V gene are SGHTA and FQGNSA. Trimming stripped 5 bases from V and 0 bases from J, with 10 bases between. The CDR3 contains 14 residues. The CDR3 reads CASSAGRMNTEAFF. The DNA of the CDR3 is TGTGCCAGCAGCGCGGGACGGATGAACACTGAAGCTTTCTTT.

The V and J genes are TRBV10-2 and TRBJ2-5; possibly TRBD2 for D (6 bases). This CDR3 comprises 15 residues. The germline V and J ends were trimmed by 5 bases and 0 bases, with 13 bases remaining between them. CDR1 is WSHSY and CDR2 is SAAADI in the germline V gene. Here the CDR3 DNA reads TGCGCCAGCAGTAGAGGAGGGGATAACCAAGAGACCCAGTACTTC. Protein sequence: CASSRGGDNQETQYF.

The chain recombines TRBV7-3 with TRBJ1-1; maybe TRBD1 (5 bases). The V end lost 5 bases, the J end lost 1 base, and 14 bases lay between the germline ends. The CDR3 loop spans 15 amino acids. The germline V gene encodes CDR1 SGHTA and CDR2 FQGTGA. The CDR3 bases are TGTGCCAGCAGCCATTACGCAGGGCGGAACACTGAAGCTTTCTTT. Residues: CASSHYAGRNTEAFF.

The CDR3 loop is CASTKEVAVGNQPQHF. The CDR3 DNA reads TGCGCCAGCACCAAAGAGGTAGCAGTTGGCAATCAGCCCCAGCATTTT. The chain has TRBV4-1 and TRBJ1-5; no clear D. CDR1 MGHRA and CDR2 YSYEKL come from the germline V gene. Trimming stripped 7 bases from V and 2 bases from J, with 18 bases between. The CDR3 totals 16 residues.

The J gene is TRBJ2-3, the V gene TRBV5-1; D ambiguous. CDR3 length: 14 amino acids. The ends were cut back, 0 bases at V and 3 bases at J, with 8 bases in the middle. Per the germline V gene, CDR1 is SGHRS and CDR2 is YFSETQ. The CDR3 sequence is CASSLGDWTDTQYF. CDR3 nucleotide sequence: TGCGCCAGCAGCTTGGGAGATTGGACAGATACGCAGTATTTT.

The chain employs TRBV9 and TRBJ2-1; 7 positions match TRBD2. V shed 1 base, J shed 6 bases, and the junction held 1 base outside the gene matches. Per germline, CDR1 SGDLS and CDR2 YYNGEE. CDR3 length: 13 amino acids. The CDR3 sequence: CASSVWGGNEQFF. In DNA form, the CDR3 reads TGTGCCAGCAGCGTATGGGGGGGCAATGAGCAGTTCTTC.

The J gene is TRBJ1-1, the V gene TRBV4-1, with 7 bases matching TRBD1. This CDR3 spans 15 amino acids. Germline V gene sequence: CDR1 MGHRA, CDR2 YSYEKL. Unmatched junction bases numbered 9, after V lost 6 bases and J lost 2 bases. For the CDR3, the DNA is TGCGCCAGCAGAATTACGGGACAGCTTAACACTGAAGCTTTCTTT. Its protein product is CASRITGQLNTEAFF.

The rearrangement links TRBV7-9 to TRBJ2-7; D call uncertain. Germline lookup yields CDR1 SEHNR and CDR2 FQNEAQ (reference sequence). V was clipped by 0 bases and J by 0 bases, with 12 bases between them. The CDR3 spans 16 residues. This CDR3 is CASSLADTYASYEQYF. DNA for the CDR3: TGTGCCAGCAGCTTAGCGGATACATACGCCTCCTACGAGCAGTACTTC.

The table lists this clone with a count of one. The J gene is TRBJ2-1, the V gene TRBV7-9; the D gene is possibly TRBD2 (6 bases). The CDR3 length is 14 residues. The germline V gene encodes CDR1 SEHNR and CDR2 FQNEAQ (reference sequence). The V and J ends lost 3 bases and 8 bases respectively, with 14 bases between them. CDR3 nucleotide sequence: TGTGCCAGCAGCTTCTCCAAGCGGGTCCATGAGCAGTTCTTC. Its protein product is CASSFSKRVHEQFF.

The chain uses TRBV16 and TRBJ2-1; D is perhaps TRBD1 (6 bases). This CDR3 region has 15 residues. The germline gives CDR1 KGHSY, CDR2 FQNENV. V lost 0 bases, J lost 7 bases, and 13 bases lay in between. The CDR3 loop is CASSQSGDRQNEQFF. In DNA form, the CDR3 reads TGTGCCAGCAGCCAATCCGGTGACAGGCAAAATGAGCAGTTCTTC.

The chain carries TRBV10-3 and TRBJ2-3; D is possibly TRBD2 (5 bases). Looked up from germline, CDR1 is ENHRY and CDR2 is SYGVKD. The CDR3 sequence is 13 residues long. Trimming left V 6 bases short and J 6 bases short, with 13 bases between. The CDR3 region is CAISLELGDTQYF. The CDR3, as DNA: TGTGCCATCAGCCTCGAACTAGGGGATACGCAGTATTTT.

J is TRBJ1-5 and V is TRBV7-3, with D perhaps matching TRBD1 (6 bases). The CDR3 is made up of 15 amino acids. V gave up 5 bases and J gave up 0 bases, with 11 bases separating them. Per germline, CDR1 SGHTA and CDR2 FQGTGA. CDR3 sequence (DNA): TGTGCCAGCAGCGCCGGACAGAATAGCAATCAGCCCCAGCATTTT. Translation gives CASSAGQNSNQPQHF.

The V and J genes are TRBV5-1 and TRBJ2-3; D not resolved. Germline CDR1 reads SGHRS; CDR2 reads YFSETQ. This CDR3 is 12 amino acids long. V was clipped by 4 bases and J by 2 bases, with 5 bases between them. CDR3 nucleotides: TGCGCCAGCAGCCATGACACAGATACGCAGTATTTT. It specifies CASSHDTDTQYF.

The chain is built from TRBV7-9 and TRBJ2-2; D not certain. This CDR3 region has 14 residues. The V gene's germline CDR1 is SEHNR and CDR2 FQNEAQ (reference sequence). V lost 3 bases to trimming and J lost 4 bases, with 9 bases between them. The CDR3: CASSLMEITGELFF. For the CDR3, the DNA is TGTGCCAGCAGCTTGATGGAGATCACCGGGGAGCTGTTTTTT. Together with reference TRBV7-9 and TRBJ2-2, the CDR3 gives the full variable domain: DTGVSQNPRHKITKRGQNVTFRCDPISEHNRLYWYRQTLGQGPEFLTYFQNEAQLEKSRLLSDRFSAERPKGSFSTLEIQRTEQGDSAMYLCASSLMEITGELFFGEGSRLTVL.

The genes are TRBV7-9 and TRBJ2-2; 10 bases agree with TRBD1. The length of the CDR3 is 18 residues. V was clipped by 5 bases and J by 2 bases; unmatched bases: 11. Looked up from germline, CDR1 is SEHNR and CDR2 is FQNEAQ (reference sequence). CDR3 sequence reads: CASSAWDRGWGNTGELFF. The CDR3, as DNA: TGTGCCAGCAGCGCCTGGGACAGGGGATGGGGTAACACCGGGGAGCTGTTTTTT.